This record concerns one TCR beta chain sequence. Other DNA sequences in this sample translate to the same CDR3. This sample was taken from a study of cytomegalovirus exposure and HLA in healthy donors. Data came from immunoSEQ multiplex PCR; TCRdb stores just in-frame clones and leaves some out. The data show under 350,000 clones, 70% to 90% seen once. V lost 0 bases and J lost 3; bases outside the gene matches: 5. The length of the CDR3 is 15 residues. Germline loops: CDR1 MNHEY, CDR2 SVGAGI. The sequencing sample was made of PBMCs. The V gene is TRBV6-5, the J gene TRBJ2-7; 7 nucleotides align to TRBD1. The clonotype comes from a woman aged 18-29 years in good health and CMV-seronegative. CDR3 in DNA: TGTGCCAGCAGTTACTCCGGACAGGAAGGCTACGAGCAGTACTTC. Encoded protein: CASSYSGQEGYEQYF.